The clone carrying this TCR beta chain was picked up many times. Its antigen is currently unknown. The data originate from a study of T cell repertoires in cytomegalovirus infection. Whole-study context: Public TCR beta signatures marked donors with CMV infection and the matching HLA.

TCRdb fed the reads into MiXCR, producing one record per CDR3 protein. Seen here are 150,000 to 200,000 distinct CDR3 sequences, approximately 15% observed once, and the top ten hold 25% to 30%. This CDR3 is built from 18 residues. The V gene's germline CDR1 is SGHTA and CDR2 FQGNSA. Trimming took off 1 base at V and 1 base at J, with 17 bases between the two ends. Study findings and constraints: In two of eight donors, the top clonotype was HLA-C-restricted CMV-specific. Identification of carriers of CMV plus the relevant HLA was achieved through cumulative public TCR beta family frequency.

This chain uses TRBV7-2 with TRBJ1-5, with D possibly being TRBD1 (5 bases). Sample: PBMCs. This TCR came from a human donor in good health (CMV status not recorded). Some clones in this sample may be carry-over from other donors' samples. CDR3 in amino acids: CASSLERSGITSNQPQHF. The CDR3 DNA sequence: TGTGCCAGCAGCTTAGAAAGGTCAGGGATCACGAGCAATCAGCCCCAGCATTTT.